This T cell receptor (beta chain) was observed in a study of CD4 and CD8 cells across lung adenocarcinoma regions. In TCRdb, the PCR reads were re-called with MiXCR into one record per CDR3 protein. The sample holds about 7,500 distinct CDR3 sequences, about half seen once. Donors had localized lung adenocarcinoma, a non-small cell lung cancer. The CDR3 has 12 residues. The V gene's germline CDR1 is SGHNT and CDR2 YENEEA. The V end lost 5 bases, the J end lost 4 bases, and 7 bases lay between the germline ends. The sequencing input was CD8+ T cells from the center of a lung tumor. V and J are TRBV11-3 and TRBJ2-3; D not certain. The clonotype was recovered from a male donor with lung adenocarcinoma. The CD4 and CD8 labels of this study may be unreliable. The CDR3 spells CASSDQSDTQYF. In DNA form, the CDR3 reads TGTGCCAGCAGCGACCAGTCAGATACGCAGTATTTT.